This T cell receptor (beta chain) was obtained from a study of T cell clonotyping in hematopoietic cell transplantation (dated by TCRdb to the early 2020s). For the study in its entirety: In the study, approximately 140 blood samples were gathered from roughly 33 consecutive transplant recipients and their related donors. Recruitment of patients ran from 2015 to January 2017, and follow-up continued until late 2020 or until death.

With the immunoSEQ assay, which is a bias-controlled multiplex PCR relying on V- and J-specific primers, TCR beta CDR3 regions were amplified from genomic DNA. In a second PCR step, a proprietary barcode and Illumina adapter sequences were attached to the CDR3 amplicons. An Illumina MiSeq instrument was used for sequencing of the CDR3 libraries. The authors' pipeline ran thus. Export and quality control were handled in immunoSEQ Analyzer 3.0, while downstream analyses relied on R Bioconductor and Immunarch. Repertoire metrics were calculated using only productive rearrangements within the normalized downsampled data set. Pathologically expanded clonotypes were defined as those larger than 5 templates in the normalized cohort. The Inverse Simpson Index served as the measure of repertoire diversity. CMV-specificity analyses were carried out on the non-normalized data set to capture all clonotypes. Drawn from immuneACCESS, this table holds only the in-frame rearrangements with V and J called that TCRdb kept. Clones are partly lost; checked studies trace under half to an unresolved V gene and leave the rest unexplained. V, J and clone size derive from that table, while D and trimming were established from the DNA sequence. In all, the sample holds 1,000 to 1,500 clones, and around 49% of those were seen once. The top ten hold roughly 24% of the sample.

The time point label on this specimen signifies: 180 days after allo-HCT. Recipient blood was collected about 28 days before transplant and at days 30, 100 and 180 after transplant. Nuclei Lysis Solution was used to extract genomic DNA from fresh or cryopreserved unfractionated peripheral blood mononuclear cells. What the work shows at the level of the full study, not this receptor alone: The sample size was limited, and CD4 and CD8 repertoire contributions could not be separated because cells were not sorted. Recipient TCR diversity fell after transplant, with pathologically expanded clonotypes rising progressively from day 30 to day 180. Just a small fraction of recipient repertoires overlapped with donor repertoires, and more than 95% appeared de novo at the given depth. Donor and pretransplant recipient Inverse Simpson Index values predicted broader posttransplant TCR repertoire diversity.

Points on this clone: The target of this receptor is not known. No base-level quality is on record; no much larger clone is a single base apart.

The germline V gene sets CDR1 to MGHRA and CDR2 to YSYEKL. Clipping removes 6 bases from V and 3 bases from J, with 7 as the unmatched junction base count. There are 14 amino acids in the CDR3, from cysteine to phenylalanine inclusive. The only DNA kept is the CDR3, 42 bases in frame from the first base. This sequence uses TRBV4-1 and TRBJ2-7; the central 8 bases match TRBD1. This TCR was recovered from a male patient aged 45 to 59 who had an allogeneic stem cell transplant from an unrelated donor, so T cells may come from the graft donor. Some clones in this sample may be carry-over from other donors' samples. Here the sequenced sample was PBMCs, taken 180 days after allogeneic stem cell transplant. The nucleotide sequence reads TGCGCCAGCAGTCCTCGACAGGGGAACTACGAGCAGTACTTC. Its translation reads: CASSPRQGNYEQYF.